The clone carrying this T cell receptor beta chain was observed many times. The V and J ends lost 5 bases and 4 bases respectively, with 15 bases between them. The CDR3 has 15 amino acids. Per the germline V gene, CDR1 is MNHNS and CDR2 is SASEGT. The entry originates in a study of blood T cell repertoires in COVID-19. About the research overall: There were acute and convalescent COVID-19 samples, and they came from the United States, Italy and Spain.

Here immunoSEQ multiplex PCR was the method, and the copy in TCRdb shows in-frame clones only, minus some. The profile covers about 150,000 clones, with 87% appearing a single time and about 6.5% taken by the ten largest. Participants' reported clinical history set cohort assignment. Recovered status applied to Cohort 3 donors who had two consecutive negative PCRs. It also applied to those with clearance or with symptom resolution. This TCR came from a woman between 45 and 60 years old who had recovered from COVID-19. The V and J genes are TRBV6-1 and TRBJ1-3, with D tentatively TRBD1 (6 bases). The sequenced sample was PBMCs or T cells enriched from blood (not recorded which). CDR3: CASSFTTGPGNTIYF. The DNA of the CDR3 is TGTGCCAGCAGTTTTACGACAGGTCCGGGAAACACCATATATTTT.